These 25 T cell receptor beta chains were all obtained from the same sample, sequenced in a study of T cells in Graves' hyperthyroidism and ophthalmopathy. Amplification of TCR beta CDR3 regions used RNA as the template. RT-PCR in the first round (using the HTBI primer set) targeted the TCR CDR3. TCRdb called the multiplex PCR reads again in MiXCR, with one record for every CDR3 protein. The profile covers 300,000 to 450,000 distinct CDR3 sequences, with 25% appearing a single time and roughly 80% taken by the ten largest. Sequenced input: blood. The receptors shown here come from a man between 45 and 60 years old with Graves' hyperthyroidism.

The sample holds many counts of this clonotype. This chain links TRBV28 with TRBJ1-1; no reliable D call. The CDR3 is made up of 13 amino acids. Trimming stripped 5 bases from V and 8 bases from J, with 15 bases between. Germline V gene sequence: CDR1 MDHEN, CDR2 SYDVKM. The CDR3 DNA reads as TGTGCCAGCAGTCCGACGGGGATAAGAGAAGCTTTCTTT. Its translation: CASSPTGIREAFF.

The V call is TRBV5-1, the J call TRBJ2-3, with D perhaps TRBD2 (5 bases). Germline values: CDR1 SGHRS, CDR2 YFSETQ. CDR3 length: 15 amino acids. Deletions cut 6 bases from V and 3 bases from J, with 17 bases between. Written as DNA, the CDR3 is TGCGCCAGCAATAAGGACTCTATGGGGACAGATACGCAGTATTTT. Residues: CASNKDSMGTDTQYF. Drawing the rest from reference TRBV5-1 and TRBJ2-3, the complete variable domain is KAGVTQTPRYLIKTRGQQVTLSCSPISGHRSVSWYQQTPGQGLQFLFEYFSETQRNKGNFPGRFSGRQFSNSRSEMNVSTLELGDSALYLCASNKDSMGTDTQYFGPGTRLTVL.

This chain uses TRBV14 with TRBJ2-2; perhaps TRBD2 as D (5 bases). The length of the CDR3 is 15 residues. Germline assignment: CDR1 SGHDN and CDR2 FVKESK. V lost 2 bases, J lost 2 bases, and 9 bases lay in between. The CDR3 protein is CASSQSGDNTGELFF. The DNA of the CDR3 is TGTGCCAGCAGCCAATCCGGGGATAACACCGGGGAGCTGTTTTTT.

This clonotype was detected only a few times. The chain recombines TRBV15 with TRBJ1-4, with a possible D match to TRBD1 (6 bases). Trimming stripped 3 bases from V and 4 bases from J, with 15 bases between. The germline CDR1 and CDR2 sequences are LNHNV and YYDKDF (reference sequence). The CDR3 is 16 residues long. The CDR3 coding sequence is TGTGCCACCAGCAGGGAAACAGGGAGGGGTAATGAAAAACTGTTTTTT. It encodes CATSRETGRGNEKLFF.

V is TRBV3-1 and J is TRBJ2-5, with 7 nucleotides matching TRBD2. The CDR3 covers 15 residues. CDR1 is LGHDT and CDR2 is YNNKEL in the germline V gene (reference sequence). Losses at the gene ends were 3 bases for V and 0 bases for J; bases not matched to a gene: 4. The CDR3 loop reads CASSQDGRYQETQYF. Written as DNA, the CDR3 is TGTGCCAGCAGCCAGGACGGGAGGTACCAAGAGACCCAGTACTTC.

The sample holds a few counts of this clonotype. J is TRBJ2-7 and V is TRBV7-3; D is uncertain. V gave up 2 bases and J gave up 5 bases, with 13 bases separating them. This CDR3 has 14 residues. The germline V gene encodes CDR1 SGHTA and CDR2 FQGTGA. CDR3 region: CASSLDLGIDEQYF. The CDR3 nucleotides read TGTGCCAGCAGCTTAGATCTGGGCATCGACGAGCAGTACTTC. The whole variable domain, filled in from reference TRBV7-3 and TRBJ2-7, reads GAGVSQTPSNKVTEKGKYVELRCDPISGHTALYWYRQSLGQGPEFLIYFQGTGAADDSGLPNDRFFAVRPEGSVSTLKIQRTERGDSAVYLCASSLDLGIDEQYFGPGTRLTVT.

This clonotype was seen at least ten times. The chain is built from TRBV28 and TRBJ2-3, with 9 positions matching TRBD1. The trim removed 5 bases at V and 3 bases at J, leaving 9 bases unmatched. Germline loops: CDR1 MDHEN, CDR2 SYDVKM. This CDR3 region has 16 residues. The CDR3 loop is CASSTPTDRGTDTQYF. CDR3 nucleotides: TGTGCCAGCAGTACGCCAACGGACAGGGGAACAGATACGCAGTATTTT. Together with reference TRBV28 and TRBJ2-3, the CDR3 gives the full variable domain: DVKVTQSSRYLVKRTGEKVFLECVQDMDHENMFWYRQDPGLGLRLIYFSYDVKMKEKGDIPEGYSVSREKKERFSLILESASTNQTSMYLCASSTPTDRGTDTQYFGPGTRLTVL.

The chain recombines TRBV3-1 with TRBJ2-7; D is uncertain. CDR3 length equals 14 residues. The V gene's germline CDR1 is LGHDT and CDR2 YNNKEL (reference sequence). Deletions cut 0 bases from V and 1 base from J, with 7 bases between. The chain's CDR3 is CASSQDVESYEQYF. The CDR3 bases are TGTGCCAGCAGCCAAGATGTGGAGTCCTACGAGCAGTACTTC.

V is TRBV29-1 and J is TRBJ2-5; D is unclear. Germline lookup yields CDR1 SQVTM and CDR2 ANQGSEA. The CDR3 sequence is 11 residues long. Trimming shortened V by 5 bases and J by 2 bases, and 6 bases separated the two germline ends. The CDR3 sequence: CSVIGQETQYF. CDR3 nucleotides: TGCAGCGTTATAGGACAAGAGACCCAGTACTTC. Full variable domain (remainder filled in from reference TRBV29-1 and TRBJ2-5): SAVISQKPSRDICQRGTSLTIQCQVDSQVTMMFWYRQQPGQSLTLIATANQGSEATYESGFVIDKFPISRPNLTFSTLTVSNMSPEDSSIYLCSVIGQETQYFGPGTRLLVL.

The chain uses TRBV27 and TRBJ2-3; TRBD2 matches 10 bases. The germline V gene encodes CDR1 MNHEY and CDR2 SMNVEV (reference sequence). The CDR3 consists of 16 residues. J was trimmed by 0 bases and V by 6 bases; bases with no gene match: 6. As DNA, the CDR3 is TGTGCCAGCAGCCGGACTAGCGGCACTAGCACAGATACGCAGTATTTT. This translates into CASSRTSGTSTDTQYF.

This clonotype was found many times. The rearrangement links TRBV12-3 or TRBV12-4 to TRBJ2-5; 12 nucleotides line up with TRBD2. V shed 2 bases and J 2 bases; nucleotides not matched to a gene: 6. The length of the CDR3 is 17 residues. The CDR3 reads CASSLRLAGVTQETQYF. As DNA, the CDR3 is TGTGCCAGCAGTTTAAGACTAGCGGGAGTAACACAAGAGACCCAGTACTTC.

The chain links TRBV7-9 to TRBJ2-1; D remains unclear. Trimming left V 2 bases short and J 8 bases short, with 10 bases between. CDR1 SEHNR and CDR2 FQNEAQ come from the germline V gene (reference sequence). CDR3 length equals 13 residues. The CDR3 sequence: CASSLNLVDEQFF. The CDR3 DNA reads as TGTGCCAGCAGCTTAAATCTAGTGGATGAGCAGTTCTTC.

V usage is TRBV4-1 and J usage is TRBJ2-5, with 8 bases matching TRBD1. CDR1 MGHRA and CDR2 YSYEKL come from the germline V gene. CDR3 length equals 15 residues. J lost 3 bases, V lost 2 bases, and 5 bases had no gene match. The CDR3 loop reads CASSQITGGEETQYF. CDR3 nucleotide sequence: TGCGCCAGCAGCCAAATAACAGGGGGAGAAGAGACCCAGTACTTC.

V usage is TRBV30 and J usage is TRBJ1-2; the D is unclear. The CDR3 sequence is 11 residues long. With 5 bases removed from V and 5 bases from J, the gap between germline ends came to 9 bases. In germline, CDR1 is GTSNPN, CDR2 SVGIG (reference sequence). As DNA, the CDR3 is TGTGCCTGGGGACGGGTATATGGCTACACCTTC. Its protein is CAWGRVYGYTF.

The chain combines TRBV20-1 with TRBJ2-7; 14 bases fit TRBD2. V shed 6 bases, J shed 6 bases, and the junction held 13 bases outside the gene matches. CDR3 size: 16 residues. Germline CDR1 DFQATT, CDR2 SNEGSKA (reference sequence). CDR3 region: CSAIPGLAGDRVEQYF. The CDR3 nucleotides read TGCAGTGCGATTCCGGGACTAGCGGGAGATCGGGTCGAGCAGTACTTC.

In its sample, this clonotype was seen a few times. The chain is built from TRBV11-3 and TRBJ2-2, with D maybe TRBD2 (6 bases). CDR1 SGHNT and CDR2 YENEEA come from the germline V gene. V gave up 5 bases and J gave up 4 bases, with 11 bases separating them. The CDR3 has 14 residues. This chain's CDR3 is CASSRDSVTGELFF. CDR3 nucleotides: TGTGCCAGCAGCCGGGACTCCGTCACCGGGGAGCTGTTTTTT.

This chain connects TRBV11-2 to TRBJ2-7, with D perhaps being TRBD1 or TRBD2 (5 bases each). This CDR3 spans 13 amino acids. Germline V gives CDR1 SGHAT, CDR2 FQNNGV. Trimming pared 5 bases from V and 5 bases from J, leaving 13 bases between. CDR3 DNA sequence: TGTGCCAGCAGCGGGCCAGGGACCCACGAGCAGTACTTC. Amino acid sequence: CASSGPGTHEQYF.

The chain links TRBV7-3 to TRBJ1-1; the D is unclear. Looked up from germline, CDR1 is SGHTA and CDR2 is FQGTGA. V was pared by 2 bases and J by 5 bases, with 9 bases between. The CDR3 is 13 amino acids. For the CDR3, the DNA is TGTGCCAGCAGCTTATCGGAAGAAACTGAAGCTTTCTTT. Amino acid sequence: CASSLSEETEAFF.

This chain links TRBV3-1 with TRBJ2-7; the match to TRBD2 covers 7 bases. Trimming cost V 1 base and J 4 bases; bases outside gene matches: 7. The CDR3 runs 15 residues. Germline assignment: CDR1 LGHDT and CDR2 YNNKEL (reference sequence). CDR3: CASSQARGSGYEQYF. The CDR3 bases are TGTGCCAGCAGCCAAGCTCGCGGGAGTGGTTACGAGCAGTACTTC.

This clonotype was counted at least ten times. The V and J genes are TRBV3-1 and TRBJ2-1, with D uncertain. V was cut by 0 bases and J by 0 bases, with 6 bases left in between. The germline V gene encodes CDR1 LGHDT and CDR2 YNNKEL (reference sequence). The CDR3 totals 15 residues. CDR3 sequence: CASSQDLSSYNEQFF. In DNA, the CDR3 is TGTGCCAGCAGCCAAGATCTAAGCTCCTACAATGAGCAGTTCTTC.

This clonotype was picked up many times. In DNA form, the CDR3 reads TGTGCCAGCTCAAGCCCGGGAAGTGAAAACACCGGGGAGCTGTTTTTT. Its protein is CASSSPGSENTGELFF. V gene TRBV18 combines with J gene TRBJ2-2; D is possibly TRBD2 (5 bases). Germline CDR1 and CDR2: KGHSH and LQKENI. The CDR3 covers 16 residues. Trimming cost V 5 bases and J 2 bases, with 15 bases left between them. Full variable domain (missing parts from reference TRBV18 and TRBJ2-2): NAGVMQNPRHLVRRRGQEARLRCSPMKGHSHVYWYRQLPEEGLKFMVYLQKENIIDESGMPKERFSAEFPKEGPSILRIQQVVRGDSAAYFCASSSPGSENTGELFFGEGSRLTVL.

This clonotype appeared many times. The J gene is TRBJ2-7, the V gene TRBV7-2, with 7 positions matching TRBD2. The CDR3 has 14 amino acids. Unmatched junction bases numbered 4, after V lost 1 base and J lost 4 bases. Per germline, CDR1 SGHTA and CDR2 FQGNSA. The CDR3 is CASSLVGGGYEQYF. CDR3 coding DNA: TGTGCCAGCAGCTTAGTGGGCGGGGGATACGAGCAGTACTTC.

This clonotype was counted between two and nine times. The J gene is TRBJ2-1, the V gene TRBV5-1; TRBD1 matches 9 bases. V lost 4 bases, J lost 2 bases, and 7 bases stayed unmatched. The CDR3 covers 16 residues. Germline V gene data show CDR1 as SGHRS and CDR2 as YFSETQ. The CDR3 spells CASSTRTGGTYNEQFF. DNA for the CDR3: TGCGCCAGCAGCACAAGAACAGGGGGCACCTACAATGAGCAGTTCTTC.

This clonotype came up a few times. This chain links TRBV4-1 with TRBJ2-5; either TRBD1 or TRBD2 may supply D (5 bases each). The germline gives CDR1 MGHRA, CDR2 YSYEKL. CDR3 size: 15 residues. V was shortened by 0 bases and J by 2 bases, with 10 bases between the two germline ends. The CDR3: CASSQEAAGQETQYF. DNA for the CDR3: TGCGCCAGCAGCCAAGAAGCGGCAGGGCAAGAGACCCAGTACTTC.

The chain joins TRBV7-9 to TRBJ2-3; D remains ambiguous. Germline CDR1 SEHNR, CDR2 FQNEAQ (reference sequence). The ends were cut back, 1 base at V and 8 bases at J, with 13 bases in the middle. This CDR3 region has 14 residues. In nucleotides, the CDR3 is TGTGCCAGCAGCTTAGTAGGCGGCGGCGCTACGCAGTATTTT. As protein: CASSLVGGGATQYF.